A selection of T cell receptor beta chains follows, all from one sample in a study of cytomegalovirus exposure and HLA in healthy donors. The assay was immunoSEQ multiplex PCR, and TCRdb's table has in-frame clones only and misses some. Its table lists 100,000 to 150,000 clones. The sample taken for sequencing was PBMCs. These receptors all come from a man aged 18 to 30 in good health and CMV-seronegative. Each CDR3 is given with its conserved first and last residue. Fields, in order: J gene, V gene, D gene, CDR3 DNA, CDR3 protein. D genes are given only for firm matches.

TRBJ2-7 | TRBV6-1 | TRBD1 | TGTGCCAGCATTACCGGGACAGGACCTTACGAGCAGTACTTC | CASITGTGPYEQYF
TRBJ2-5 | TRBV19 | . | TGTGCCAGTAGTATCCCGGGGATCCAAGGGACCCAGTACTTC | CASSIPGIQGTQYF
TRBJ2-7 | TRBV10-3 | . | TGTGCCATCAGACAAAGACTAGAAGGGTCCTACGAGCAGTACTTC | CAIRQRLEGSYEQYF
TRBJ2-7 | TRBV18 | TRBD1 | TGTGCCAGCTCACACCTTTGGACGGGACAGGGGAGAGACGAGCAGTACTTC | CASSHLWTGQGRDEQYF
TRBJ1-2 | TRBV6-5 | TRBD1 | TGTGCCAGCAGTTACGGACAGGCCCCCTATGGCTACACCTTC | CASSYGQAPYGYTF
TRBJ2-1 | TRBV6-4 | TRBD2 | TGTGCCAGCAGTGCCCAAGCGGGAGGGCCCGATGAGCAGTTCTTC | CASSAQAGGPDEQFF
TRBJ2-5 | TRBV28 | . | TGTGCCAGCACCGATGTCGGCGGAGAAGAGACCCAGTACTTC | CASTDVGGEETQYF
TRBJ1-6 | TRBV5-6 | TRBD1 | TGTGCCAGCATCGACAGGGGGTGGAGAGCCTATAATTCACCCCTCCACTTT | CASIDRGWRAYNSPLHF
TRBJ1-2 | TRBV28 | TRBD1 | TGTGCCAGCAGTTCCACCGGGACAGGGTTTGGGTATGGCTACACCTTC | CASSSTGTGFGYGYTF
TRBJ1-1 | TRBV6-4 | TRBD1 | TGTGCCACCCGACAGGGATTGAACACTGAAGCTTTCTTT | CATRQGLNTEAFF
TRBJ1-2 | TRBV19 | TRBD1 | TGTGCCAGTAATCGGGACAGGGACGGCTACACCTTC | CASNRDRDGYTF
TRBJ1-1 | TRBV2 | . | TGTGCCAGCAGTGCGCCAGGGAACATGAACACTGAAGCTTTCTTT | CASSAPGNMNTEAFF
TRBJ1-1 | TRBV30 | . | TGTGCCTGGCATCACGGTATGACTGAAGCTTTCTTT | CAWHHGMTEAFF
TRBJ1-4 | TRBV19 | . | TGTGCCAGTAGTGAGGGAAGGAGTGAAAAACTGTTTTTT | CASSEGRSEKLFF
TRBJ1-5 | TRBV18 | TRBD1 | TGTGCCAGCTCACCACCGGGACAGTATAGCAATCAGCCCCAGCATTTT | CASSPPGQYSNQPQHF
TRBJ1-5 | TRBV4-1 | . | TGCGCCAGCAGCCCTTTTACTGAGGAGCCCCAGCATTTT | CASSPFTEEPQHF
TRBJ1-2 | TRBV2 | . | TGTGCCAGCAGTGAAGGTGGTCCAGGTATTAACTATGGCTACACCTTC | CASSEGGPGINYGYTF
TRBJ2-2 | TRBV9 | . | TGTGCCAGCAGCGTACAGGGTGGCGGGGAGCTGTTTTTT | CASSVQGGGELFF
TRBJ1-1 | TRBV7-2 | . | TGTGCCAGCAGCGGCCAGGCCCTTGTCACTGAAGCTTTCTTT | CASSGQALVTEAFF
TRBJ1-1 | TRBV5-6 | TRBD1 | TGTGCCAGCAGCTTGGTTGACAGGGCGAACACTGAAGCTTTCTTT | CASSLVDRANTEAFF
TRBJ2-2 | TRBV29-1 | TRBD1 | TGCAGCGCCGCAGGACAGGGGTGGCGGGAGCTGTTTTTT | CSAAGQGWRELFF
TRBJ2-7 | TRBV5-8 | TRBD1 | TGTGCCAGCAGCTTCGGGGACAGGATTTACGAGCAGTACTTC | CASSFGDRIYEQYF
TRBJ2-2 | TRBV6-5 | . | TGTGCCAGCAGCCAGAGGGAGGACACCGGGGAGCTGTTTTTT | CASSQREDTGELFF
TRBJ2-2 | TRBV19 | . | TGTGCCAGTACCGACAGAGGAAACACCGGGGAGCTGTTTTTT | CASTDRGNTGELFF
TRBJ1-4 | TRBV6-5 | . | TGTGCCAGCAGTTACAGGGGCTTGTCTAATGAAAAACTGTTTTTT | CASSYRGLSNEKLFF
TRBJ2-5 | TRBV7-9 | TRBD1 | TGTGCCAGCAGCTTCCCGGGACAGGGAGAAGAGACCCAGTACTTC | CASSFPGQGEETQYF
TRBJ2-7 | TRBV4-1 | TRBD1 | TGCGCCAGCAGCCCAGGGACAGGGGCCTACGAGCAGTACTTC | CASSPGTGAYEQYF
TRBJ2-3 | TRBV6-6 | . | TGTGCCAGCAGTTCGGCAGGGCAAAGCACAGATACGCAGTATTTT | CASSSAGQSTDTQYF
TRBJ2-7 | TRBV21-1 | . | TGTGCCAGCTGGGGGGGTTATAAGACGGACTACGAGCAGTACTTC | CASWGGYKTDYEQYF
TRBJ2-7 | TRBV28 | TRBD2 | TGTGCCAGCATGCCGGGAGGCTACGAGCAGTACTTC | CASMPGGYEQYF
TRBJ2-3 | TRBV19 | TRBD2 | TGTGCCAGTAGTGGGACTAGCGGGAGGGATACGCAGTATTTT | CASSGTSGRDTQYF
TRBJ1-1 | TRBV4-1 | TRBD1 | TGCGCCAGCAGCCAAGGGAGGGGGCTTGCTAACACTGAAGCTTTCTTT | CASSQGRGLANTEAFF
TRBJ1-1 | TRBV5-1 | . | TGCGCCAGCAGCCCACAGGGAGGGGATGACACTGAAGCTTTCTTT | CASSPQGGDDTEAFF
TRBJ2-5 | TRBV18 | TRBD2 | TGTGCCAGCTCACCTGGGACTAGCGGGGCTCAAGAGACCCAGTACTTC | CASSPGTSGAQETQYF
TRBJ2-7 | TRBV9 | TRBD2 | TGTGCCAGCAGCGTCGGGACTAGCGGGGGGGCCGGAAGGCAGTACTTC | CASSVGTSGGAGRQYF
TRBJ1-1 | TRBV10-3 | . | TGTGCCATCAGTGATCCAAGGGGGAGAATGAACACTGAAGCTTTCTTT | CAISDPRGRMNTEAFF